This record covers a single T cell receptor (beta chain). Its antigen is still unknown. The germline CDR1 and CDR2 sequences are SGHVS and FNYEAQ. Trimming stripped 1 base from V and 0 bases from J, with 10 bases between. CDR3 length: 15 residues. The data belong to a study of T cell repertoires in cytomegalovirus infection. Overall study context: Recently described HLA-C-restricted plus well-studied HLA-B-restricted CMV epitopes were used. An indication of both CMV infection and matching HLA type came from public TCR beta signatures. General study points: Dominating the ex vivo response were HLA-C-restricted CMV-specific TCR beta clonotypes.

MiXCR, applied by TCRdb to the reads, yields one record per CDR3 protein. In the table there are about 920,000 distinct CDR3 sequences, roughly 30% of which are singletons. This chain joins TRBV7-6 and TRBJ2-7; D is undetermined. This receptor was obtained from a human donor in good health (CMV status not recorded). Some clones in this sample may be carry-over from other donors' samples. The specimen comprised cultured CD8+ T cells from PBMCs, sampled from culture after CMV antigen stimulation. CDR3 DNA: TGTGCCAGCAGCTTAGGTCCCAGGAGCTCCTACGAGCAGTACGTC. This gives the protein CASSLGPRSSYEQYV.